This TCR beta chain was captured by sequencing in a study of read filtering for tumor transcriptome and immune sequencing. The library was built from about 400 ng RNA with molecular barcoded adaptors for alpha/delta and beta/gamma chains. Each CDR3 protein gets one entry after TCRdb re-called the reads with MiXCR. The repertoire holds about 86,000 distinct CDR3 sequences, with 12% as singletons. The trim removed 7 bases at V and 7 bases at J, leaving 6 bases unmatched. Germline loops: CDR1 MNHNY, CDR2 SVGAGI (reference sequence). The CDR3 covers 12 residues. Specimen: a population of CD138-negative cells sorted from bone marrow. V and J are TRBV6-6 and TRBJ2-5; 7 bases line up with TRBD2. The clonotype was recovered from a donor at least 40 years old with multiple myeloma. CDR3 amino acids: CASTRPGGTQYF. In DNA form, the CDR3 reads TGTGCCAGCACAAGACCGGGGGGGACCCAGTACTTC.